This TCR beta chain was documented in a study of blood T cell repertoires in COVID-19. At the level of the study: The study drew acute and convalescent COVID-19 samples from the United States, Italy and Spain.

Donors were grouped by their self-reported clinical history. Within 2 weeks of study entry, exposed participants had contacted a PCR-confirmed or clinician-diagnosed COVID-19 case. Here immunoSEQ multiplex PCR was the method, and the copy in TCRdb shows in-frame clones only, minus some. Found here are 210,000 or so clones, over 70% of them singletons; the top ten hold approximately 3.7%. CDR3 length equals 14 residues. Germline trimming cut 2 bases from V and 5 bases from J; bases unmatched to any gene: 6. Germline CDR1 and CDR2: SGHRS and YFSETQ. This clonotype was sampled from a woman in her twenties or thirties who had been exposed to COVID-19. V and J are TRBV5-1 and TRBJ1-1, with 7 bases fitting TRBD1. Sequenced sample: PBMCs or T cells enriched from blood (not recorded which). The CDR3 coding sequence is TGCGCCAGCAGCTTCCCAGGGGGACGGACTGAAGCTTTCTTT. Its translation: CASSFPGGRTEAFF.